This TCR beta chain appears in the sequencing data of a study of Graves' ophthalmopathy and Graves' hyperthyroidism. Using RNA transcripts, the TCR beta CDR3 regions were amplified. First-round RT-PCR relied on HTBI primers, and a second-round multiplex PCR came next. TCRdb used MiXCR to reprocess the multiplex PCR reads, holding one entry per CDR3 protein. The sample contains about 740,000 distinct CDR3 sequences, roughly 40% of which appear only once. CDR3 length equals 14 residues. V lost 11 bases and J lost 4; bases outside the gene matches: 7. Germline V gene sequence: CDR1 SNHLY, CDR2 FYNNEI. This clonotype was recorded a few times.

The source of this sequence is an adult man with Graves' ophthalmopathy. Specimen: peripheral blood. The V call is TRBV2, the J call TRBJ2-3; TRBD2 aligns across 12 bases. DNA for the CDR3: TGTGCCCGAACTAGCGGGGGGACCGCAGATACGCAGTATTTT. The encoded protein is CARTSGGTADTQYF.